Presented here are 13 T cell receptor beta chains from one specimen sequenced in a study of T cells and Merkel cell carcinoma outcomes. The table came from immunoSEQ multiplex PCR; TCRdb's copy has only in-frame clones and leaves some out. The repertoire holds 6,700 or so clones, around 91% seen once, with 2.5% to 3% in the top ten. The specimen was tumor tissue from Merkel cell carcinoma. These receptors were collected from a human donor with Merkel cell carcinoma.

This chain links TRBV7-2 with TRBJ2-5; tentative D call: TRBD2 (7 bases). The CDR3 extends over 14 amino acids. Germline values: CDR1 SGHTA, CDR2 FQGNSA. V was clipped by 5 bases and J by 6 bases, with 16 bases between them. The CDR3 spells CASSRGGAGKTQYF. In DNA, the CDR3 is TGTGCCAGCAGCCGTGGGGGGGCCGGAAAGACCCAGTACTTC.

V is TRBV5-4 and J is TRBJ2-7; D tentatively reads TRBD1 or TRBD2 (5 bases each). Trimming took off 0 bases at V and 4 bases at J, with 11 bases between the two ends. The CDR3 length is 14 residues. The germline V gene encodes CDR1 SGHNT and CDR2 YYREEE (reference sequence). CDR3 nucleotide sequence: TGTGCCAGCAGCTTGGAGCCAGGGAGATACGAGCAGTACGTC. Amino acids: CASSLEPGRYEQYV.

With regard to this clone: Relative to the germline gene, one junction end is altered; a read error may explain this. The chain links TRBV11-2 to TRBJ1-2, with D tentatively TRBD1 (5 bases). The CDR3 has 11 residues. The germline CDR1 and CDR2 sequences are SGHAT and FQNNGV. The CDR3 nucleotides read TGTGCCAGCAGCTTAGGAAGGACACTCTTCTTC. Translating it yields CASSLGRTLFF.

The chain links TRBV5-5 to TRBJ1-3; TRBD1 is a possible D gene (6 bases). The CDR3 loop spans 17 amino acids. The germline V and J ends were trimmed by 0 bases and 2 bases, with 15 bases remaining between them. Germline V gene data show CDR1 as SGHKS and CDR2 as YYEKEE (reference sequence). The CDR3 DNA reads TGTGCCAGCAGCTTGGAATTTCGGGGGGGGCCTGGAAACACCATATATTTT. The encoded protein is CASSLEFRGGPGNTIYF.

The CDR3 sequence is CASSTLPTGGVGYTF. The CDR3 nucleotides read TGTGCCAGCAGTACCCTTCCGACAGGGGGCGTTGGCTACACCTTC. V usage is TRBV27 and J usage is TRBJ1-2; TRBD1 matches at 10 bases. This CDR3 is built from 15 residues. The V and J ends lost 5 bases and 7 bases, in that order; junction bases with no gene match: 10. Germline V gene data show CDR1 as MNHEY and CDR2 as SMNVEV (reference sequence).

This chain uses TRBV29-1 with TRBJ1-1, with TRBD1 identical over 9 bases. Germline V lookup: CDR1 SQVTM, CDR2 ANQGSEA. J gave up 7 bases and V 7 bases, and 7 bases lay outside the gene matches. The CDR3 is 12 residues long. The CDR3 sequence: CSGWDRAGEAFF. The CDR3 DNA reads as TGCAGCGGGTGGGACAGGGCGGGTGAAGCTTTCTTT. The entire variable domain, with the rest obtained from reference TRBV29-1 and TRBJ1-1, is as follows: SAVISQKPSRDICQRGTSLTIQCQVDSQVTMMFWYRQQPGQSLTLIATANQGSEATYESGFVIDKFPISRPNLTFSTLTVSNMSPEDSSIYLCSGWDRAGEAFFGQGTRLTVV.

This clone appeared a few times. V is TRBV4-1 and J is TRBJ2-1; 8 bases align to TRBD2. Germline lookup yields CDR1 MGHRA and CDR2 YSYEKL. With 9 bases clipped from V and 5 bases from J, the junction kept 9 bases outside the gene matches. The CDR3 spans 14 residues. The CDR3 here is CASSIAGTNNEQFF. The CDR3, as DNA: TGCGCCAGTTCGATAGCGGGGACCAACAATGAGCAGTTCTTC.

The chain joins TRBV4-1 to TRBJ2-3; D ambiguous. Trimming pared 0 bases from V and 5 bases from J, leaving 6 bases between. The CDR3 totals 13 residues. Germline V gene sequence: CDR1 MGHRA, CDR2 YSYEKL. In DNA form, the CDR3 reads TGCGCCAGCAGCCAAGATTGGGGAGATACGCAGTATTTT. Encoded protein: CASSQDWGDTQYF.

This chain joins TRBV5-1 and TRBJ2-5; D not resolved. This CDR3 has 12 amino acids. V was cut by 2 bases and J by 5 bases, with 7 bases left in between. Germline V gene sequence: CDR1 SGHRS, CDR2 YFSETQ. DNA for the CDR3: TGCGCCAGCAGCTTCACGGAGGAGACCCAGTACTTC. It yields the protein CASSFTEETQYF.

The chain carries TRBV30 and TRBJ2-2; 10 bases map to TRBD2. The CDR3 spans 13 residues. In germline, CDR1 is GTSNPN, CDR2 SVGIG (reference sequence). With V trimmed by 3 bases and J by 6 bases, 1 base remained unmatched. The CDR3 bases are TGTGCCTGGAGGACTAGCGGGCCCGGGGAGCTGTTTTTT. It codes for CAWRTSGPGELFF.

As regards this clone: Additional DNA sequences in this sample encode the identical CDR3. The chain employs TRBV6-5 and TRBJ1-1, with D perhaps matching TRBD1 (5 bases). CDR3 length: 13 residues. Trimming pared 5 bases from V and 12 bases from J, leaving 19 bases between. Germline V lookup: CDR1 MNHEY, CDR2 SVGAGI. In DNA form, the CDR3 reads TGTGCCAGCAGTGCCCGGGACGAGGGGCGGACTTTCTTT. Protein: CASSARDEGRTFF.

The chain recombines TRBV30 with TRBJ2-1; D perhaps matches TRBD2 (5 bases). Trimming stripped 3 bases from V and 10 bases from J, with 16 bases between. This CDR3 has 13 residues. Germline CDR1 and CDR2: GTSNPN and SVGIG (reference sequence). The CDR3 is CAWSAGREREQFF. In DNA, the CDR3 is TGTGCCTGGAGCGCCGGACGGGAAAGGGAGCAGTTCTTC.

This clone was seen a few times. This rearrangement joins TRBV29-1 to TRBJ1-1; no definite D call. There are 14 residues in the CDR3. The germline V and J ends were trimmed by 4 bases and 0 bases, with 12 bases remaining between them. The germline gives CDR1 SQVTM, CDR2 ANQGSEA. CDR3 nucleotide sequence: TGCAGCGTTGTAGGCAGCCAATTGAACACTGAAGCTTTCTTT. This translates into CSVVGSQLNTEAFF.